Reported below is one TCR beta chain. Its binding antigen is unknown. No much larger clone is present one base from it, and per-base qualities are unavailable. These data originate in a study of intratumoral heterogeneity in liver cancer. A note on the overall study: Across the full approximately 14-patient cohort, most patients were male and the median age was approximately 59 years. The full cohort included more than 65 multiregional samples from around 15 HCC patients, consisting of roughly 50 tumoral regions and 20 adjacent nontumoral regions. To investigate intratumor heterogeneity, the study integrated RNA-seq, DNA sequencing, TCR-seq and SNP array data drawn from multiple regions of hepatocellular carcinoma specimens. Broad study findings and their caveats: Limitations acknowledged by the authors included a relatively low number of patients and under-sampled representation of tumor-infiltrating lymphocytes. Tumor region a in each sequenced patient had significantly more unique T-cell clonal expansions than region b. TCR sequencing was reported to confirm the RNA-seq-based estimates of regional differences in tumor-infiltrating lymphocyte burden. Overall T cell clonality did not differ significantly between tumor regions within either sequenced patient.

The H label marked samples taken from distinct, geographically separated regions of the hepatocellular carcinoma nodule. Every patient had early-stage hepatocellular carcinoma and went to surgical resection without receiving any prior therapy. None of the sampled areas showed macroscopic evidence of necrosis or hemorrhage. Multiple regions from a couple of patients were subjected to TCR sequencing (ImmunoSeq). Frozen resection tissue samples were collected at least 1 cm apart from each other. The DNeasy blood and tissue kit was used to extract genomic DNA from bulk tissue. The CDR3 has 15 amino acids, counting the end cysteine and phenylalanine. Solely the CDR3 DNA is kept, with 45 bases framed from the first base. V lost 9 bases and J lost 2 bases, and the count of bases not matched to a germline gene is 8. CDR1 and CDR2, per the germline V gene, are MNHEY and SVGAGI. Using the immunoSEQ assay, the TCR beta chain CDR3 regions were sequenced from genomic DNA. Rearranged VDJ segments were amplified with primers annealing to V and J segments. On the study's bioinformatics: Clonality and richness metrics were computed with the ImmunoSeq Analyzer software. To find clones with differing abundance between regions, Fisher's exact test was applied together with a beta-binomial method for extra stringency. The immuneACCESS repertoire file appears here via TCRdb, limited to in-frame rearrangements. These files lack a portion of the clones; in checked studies, under half of the deficit traces to unresolved V genes, and the cause of the others is not known. The V and J calls and clone size are taken from that table; D and trimming were inferred from the DNA. This sample gives roughly 6,200 clones in total; 71% of them show up just once. About two fifths of the sample is held by the ten biggest clonotypes.

Sequences were derived from tumor tissue, sampled before any cancer treatment. The clonotype comes from a woman aged 70-85 years with hepatocellular carcinoma. The sequence links TRBV6-5 to TRBJ1-5, with 9 central nucleotides matching TRBD1. The CDR3 protein is CASTTGGWRNQPQHF. The DNA reads TGTGCCAGTACCACAGGGGGCTGGCGCAATCAGCCCCAGCATTTT.